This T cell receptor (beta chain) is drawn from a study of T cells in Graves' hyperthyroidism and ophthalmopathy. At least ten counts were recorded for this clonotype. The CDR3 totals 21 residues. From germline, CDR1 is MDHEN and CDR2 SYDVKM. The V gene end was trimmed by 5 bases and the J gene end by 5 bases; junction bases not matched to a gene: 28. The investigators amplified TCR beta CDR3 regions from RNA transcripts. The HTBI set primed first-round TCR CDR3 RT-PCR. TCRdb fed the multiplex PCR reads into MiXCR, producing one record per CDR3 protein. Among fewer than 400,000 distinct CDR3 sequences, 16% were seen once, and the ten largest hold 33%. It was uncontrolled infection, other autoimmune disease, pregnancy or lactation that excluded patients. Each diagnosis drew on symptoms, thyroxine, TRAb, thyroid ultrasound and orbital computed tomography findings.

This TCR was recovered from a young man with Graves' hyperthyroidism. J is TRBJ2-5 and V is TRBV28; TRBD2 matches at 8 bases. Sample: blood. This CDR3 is CASSPHPRGTGGPDRVETQYF. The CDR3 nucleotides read TGTGCCAGCAGTCCGCACCCCCGTGGGACGGGAGGGCCAGATCGAGTCGAGACCCAGTACTTC. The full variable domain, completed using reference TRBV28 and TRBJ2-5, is DVKVTQSSRYLVKRTGEKVFLECVQDMDHENMFWYRQDPGLGLRLIYFSYDVKMKEKGDIPEGYSVSREKKERFSLILESASTNQTSMYLCASSPHPRGTGGPDRVETQYFGPGTRLLVL.